This T cell receptor beta chain was identified during a study of glioma-infiltrating T cells. TCR alpha and beta CDR3 regions were amplified from RNA using iRepertoire nested multiplex PCR. Input was 100-400 ng of tissue mRNA or PBMC total RNA. TCRdb passed the multiplex PCR reads through MiXCR, listing each CDR3 protein once. The repertoire holds under 200,000 distinct CDR3 sequences, around 42% seen once, with 5.2% in the top ten. General observations from the study: Tissue-blood divergence was below expectation in non-neoplastic patients, above in gliomas. Tissue and blood shared very few CDR3 sequences.

This clonotype was counted ten times or more. Its antigen is still unknown. Germline V CDR1 and CDR2: LNHNV, YYDKDF (reference sequence). The CDR3 extends over 13 amino acids. The V and J ends lost 4 bases and 8 bases, in that order; junction bases with no gene match: 5. The TCR was taken from a human donor with low-grade glioma or glioblastoma, undergoing nonglioma brain surgery, or in good health (not recorded which). The chain combines TRBV15 with TRBJ2-1; the match to TRBD2 covers 7 bases. Sequencing input: glioma tissue, nonneoplastic brain tissue, or PBMCs (not recorded which). The chain's CDR3 is CATSMGGGYEQFF. In DNA, the CDR3 is TGTGCCACCAGCATGGGGGGAGGGTATGAGCAGTTCTTC.